The next 16 T cell receptor beta chains were all read from a single sample in a study of blood T cell repertoires in COVID-19. Sequencing was performed with immunoSEQ multiplex PCR; in TCRdb, only in-frame clones are kept and a portion is missing. The sample consists of more than 80,000 clones, 80% to 95% of them appearing once. The sequenced material came from peripheral blood. The receptors here all came from a man aged 18 to 30 with COVID-19, enrolled during active disease.

V and J are TRBV5-4 and TRBJ1-2, with 7 nucleotides matching TRBD1. V dropped 3 bases and J dropped 8; count of bases not matched to a gene: 7. Germline values: CDR1 SGHNT, CDR2 YYREEE (reference sequence). CDR3 length: 13 residues. CDR3 residues: CASSYYRGEGYTF. The CDR3 DNA is TGTGCCAGCAGCTATTACAGGGGAGAAGGCTACACCTTC.

V is TRBV7-2 and J is TRBJ2-7; 7 positions agree with TRBD1. The V gene's germline CDR1 is SGHTA and CDR2 FQGNSA. The CDR3 length is 14 residues. Germline trimming cut 3 bases from V and 2 bases from J; bases unmatched to any gene: 4. In DNA, the CDR3 is TGTGCCAGCAGCTTGTGGCAGGGGGCCTACGAGCAGTACTTC. Translating it yields CASSLWQGAYEQYF.

This clone was counted once. The V and J genes are TRBV7-2 and TRBJ2-1, with D uncertain. The CDR3 spans 14 residues. V lost 4 bases and J lost 5, with 12 bases in between. The germline gives CDR1 SGHTA, CDR2 FQGNSA. In nucleotides, the CDR3 is TGTGCCAGCAGCTCCCAGTGGCAGGACAATGAGCAGTTCTTC. Its translation: CASSSQWQDNEQFF. Together with reference TRBV7-2 and TRBJ2-1, the CDR3 gives the full variable domain: GAGVSQSPSNKVTEKGKDVELRCDPISGHTALYWYRQSLGQGLEFLIYFQGNSAPDKSGLPSDRFSAERTGGSVSTLTIQRTQQEDSAVYLCASSSQWQDNEQFFGPGTRLTVL.

This chain links TRBV6-5 with TRBJ2-7; 11 bases match TRBD2. Germline-derived CDR1 and CDR2 are MNHEY and SVGAGI. V dropped 6 bases and J dropped 1; count of bases not matched to a gene: 5. The CDR3 spans 15 residues. CDR3 in amino acids: CASSSGTSGSYEQYF. For the CDR3, the DNA is TGTGCCAGCAGCTCCGGGACTAGCGGATCCTACGAGCAGTACTTC.

The chain is built from TRBV4-2 and TRBJ1-6; no reliable D call. The germline gives CDR1 LGHNA, CDR2 YNFKEQ. This CDR3 spans 18 amino acids. V lost 0 bases to trimming and J lost 2 bases, with 14 bases between them. Here the CDR3 reads CASSQERSGETYNSPLHF. The DNA for the CDR3 is TGTGCCAGCAGCCAAGAGCGGAGCGGGGAGACCTATAATTCACCCCTCCACTTT.

This chain links TRBV7-9 with TRBJ1-1, with 9 positions matching TRBD1. The V segment lost 8 bases and the J segment 5 bases; nucleotides outside the gene matches: 12. CDR3 size: 15 residues. Germline CDR1 SEHNR, CDR2 FQNEAQ (reference sequence). The chain's CDR3 is CASGAGQGRFTEAFF. In DNA form, the CDR3 reads TGTGCCAGCGGCGCGGGACAGGGACGGTTTACTGAAGCTTTCTTT.

The J gene is TRBJ2-3, the V gene TRBV10-3, with TRBD1 as a possible D gene (6 bases). The CDR3 has 16 amino acids. Germline V CDR1 and CDR2: ENHRY, SYGVKD. With 2 bases removed from V and 0 bases from J, the gap between germline ends came to 12 bases. CDR3 sequence (DNA): TGTGCCATCAGTGAGCCACAGGGACCTAGCACAGATACGCAGTATTTT. Its protein product is CAISEPQGPSTDTQYF.

The J gene is TRBJ1-6, the V gene TRBV19; D not resolved. The germline V and J ends were trimmed by 1 base and 14 bases, with 12 bases remaining between them. Germline V gene lookup returns CDR1 LNHDA and CDR2 SQIVND (reference sequence). The CDR3 is 13 residues long. CDR3 protein: CASSIGRGLSLHF. The CDR3 bases are TGTGCCAGTAGTATAGGGCGAGGTTTGTCCCTCCACTTT. The complete variable domain, with remaining parts taken from reference TRBV19 and TRBJ1-6, reads DGGITQSPKYLFRKEGQNVTLSCEQNLNHDAMYWYRQDPGQGLRLIYYSQIVNDFQKGDIAEGYSVSREKKESFPLTVTSAQKNPTAFYLCASSIGRGLSLHFGNGTRLTVT.

CDR3 bases: TGTGCCAGCAGTTTATCCGTGGAGTATGGCTACACCTTC. Amino acid sequence: CASSLSVEYGYTF. The chain carries TRBV28 and TRBJ1-2; no definite D call. CDR3 size: 13 residues. Germline loops: CDR1 MDHEN, CDR2 SYDVKM. With 1 base removed from V and 5 bases from J, the gap between germline ends came to 8 bases.

The CDR3 is CASSGGQGPNTEAFF. The CDR3 DNA follows: TGTGCCAGCTCAGGGGGACAGGGGCCAAACACTGAAGCTTTCTTT. The chain recombines TRBV18 with TRBJ1-1; 10 bases line up with TRBD1. Germline CDR1 is KGHSH and CDR2 is LQKENI. V lost 5 bases to trimming and J lost 2 bases; unmatched junction nucleotides: 5. This CDR3 comprises 15 residues.

V and J are TRBV5-1 and TRBJ2-6; D may be TRBD2 (5 bases). V lost 3 bases and J 4 bases, leaving 14 bases between the germline ends. Germline-derived CDR1 and CDR2 are SGHRS and YFSETQ. There are 16 residues in the CDR3. The CDR3 DNA reads as TGCGCCAGCAGCTGGCGGACGGGGTTAGGGGCCAACGTCCTGACTTTC. Protein: CASSWRTGLGANVLTF.

This clone was observed once. The rearrangement links TRBV6-6 to TRBJ2-7, with 8 bases that match TRBD2. V shed 0 bases and J 3 bases; nucleotides not matched to a gene: 1. The germline CDR1 and CDR2 sequences are MNHNY and SVGAGI (reference sequence). This CDR3 contains 14 residues. This CDR3 reads CASSYSSGNYEQYF. The CDR3 coding sequence is TGTGCCAGCAGTTACTCTAGCGGGAACTACGAGCAGTACTTC.

This chain links TRBV6-5 with TRBJ2-1, with 11 bases matching TRBD2. The CDR3 is 14 residues long. The J segment lost 8 bases and the V segment lost 7 bases, leaving 7 bases of the junction unmatched. Germline V gives CDR1 MNHEY, CDR2 SVGAGI. CDR3 coding DNA: TGTGCCAGCACCACTAGCGGGAGTCGCGATGAGCAGTTCTTC. Its translation: CASTTSGSRDEQFF.

The chain combines TRBV12-3 or TRBV12-4 with TRBJ1-5; D remains ambiguous. The CDR3 is 13 amino acids. Trimming removed 1 base at V and 7 bases at J, with 8 bases between. Here the CDR3 reads CASSLDGRQPQHF. The CDR3, as DNA: TGTGCCAGCAGTTTAGATGGGAGGCAGCCCCAGCATTTT.

The chain couples TRBV28 to TRBJ2-7; D is uncertain. The germline V gene encodes CDR1 MDHEN and CDR2 SYDVKM. The CDR3 totals 13 residues. With 7 bases removed from V and 4 bases from J, the gap between germline ends came to 14 bases. CDR3 region: CASTGQVEYEQYF. The CDR3 region has the DNA TGTGCCAGCACTGGCCAGGTCGAATACGAGCAGTACTTC.

The chain couples TRBV7-2 to TRBJ2-1; a weak D match, TRBD2 (6 bases). The V gene's germline CDR1 is SGHTA and CDR2 FQGNSA. V was shortened by 5 bases and J by 0 bases, with 14 bases between the two germline ends. CDR3 length equals 16 residues. The DNA of the CDR3 is TGTGCCAGCAGCCGTTTAGCGGCTAGCTCCTACAATGAGCAGTTCTTC. Protein: CASSRLAASSYNEQFF.